The 30 T cell receptor beta chains given below trace back to one sample, sequenced in a study of blood T cell repertoires in COVID-19 (dated by TCRdb to 2018 to 2020). Preparation of the library involved the immunoSEQ multiplex PCR assay. TCRdb holds this immuneACCESS table with in-frame rearrangements only. Some clones are missing; in checked studies, unresolved V genes explain under half, and the rest has no known cause. The sample contains tens of thousands of clones, 86% of them found a single time. Clones ranked in the top ten supply around 26% of the sample. The sequenced sample consisted of peripheral blood. The source is a man in his fifties or sixties with active or convalescent COVID-19.

This chain links TRBV19 with TRBJ1-1; D remains ambiguous. V lost 1 base and J 0 bases, leaving 9 bases between the germline ends. The CDR3 is 15 residues long. Germline V CDR1 and CDR2: LNHDA, SQIVND (reference sequence). The CDR3 DNA is TGTGCCAGTAGTATAGGGCCATCTCTGAACACTGAAGCTTTCTTT. It encodes CASSIGPSLNTEAFF.

This clone was seen only once. This chain uses TRBV9 with TRBJ2-1, with TRBD2 matching over 8 bases. Germline values: CDR1 SGDLS, CDR2 YYNGEE. With 0 bases clipped from V and 7 bases from J, the junction kept 6 bases outside the gene matches. There are 15 residues in the CDR3. CDR3 in DNA: TGTGCCAGCAGCGTAGAAGGGACTAGTAATAATGAGCAGTTCTTC. Translated, it gives CASSVEGTSNNEQFF.

This chain links TRBV19 with TRBJ2-6; D may be TRBD1 (5 bases). CDR1 and CDR2 from the germline V gene are LNHDA and SQIVND (reference sequence). Trimming took 4 bases from V and 4 from J, leaving 11 bases between them. This CDR3 is 15 amino acids long. Written as DNA, the CDR3 is TGTGCCAGTAGTAGGACACTTACCGGGGCCAACGTCCTGACTTTC. Translation gives CASSRTLTGANVLTF.

A single count supports this clone. This chain joins TRBV28 and TRBJ2-1; TRBD2 might be the D (8 bases). V dropped 7 bases and J dropped 3 bases, with 25 bases sitting between them. The CDR3 extends over 18 amino acids. Looked up from germline, CDR1 is MDHEN and CDR2 is SYDVKM. The CDR3 nucleotides read TGTGCCAGCACCTCGGGACAGCCGGGACTAGATAGCTACAATGAGCAGTTCTTC. Translation: CASTSGQPGLDSYNEQFF.

J is TRBJ1-6 and V is TRBV18; D is unclear. The CDR3 has 18 residues. Germline lookup yields CDR1 KGHSH and CDR2 LQKENI. The V end lost 2 bases, the J end lost 0 bases, and 14 bases lay between the germline ends. The chain's CDR3 is CASSPLPKESSYNSPLHF. The CDR3 DNA follows: TGTGCCAGCTCACCATTGCCTAAGGAGAGCTCCTATAATTCACCCCTCCACTTT.

The chain carries TRBV19 and TRBJ2-7; 8 nucleotides line up with TRBD2. CDR1 is LNHDA and CDR2 is SQIVND in the germline V gene (reference sequence). V trimming: 1 base; J trimming: 5 bases; junction bases outside the gene matches: 7. The CDR3 is 15 residues long. In nucleotides, the CDR3 is TGTGCCAGTAGTATAGGGGTAGCGGGATACAACGAGCAGTACTTC. Translated: CASSIGVAGYNEQYF. The complete variable domain, with remaining parts taken from reference TRBV19 and TRBJ2-7, reads DGGITQSPKYLFRKEGQNVTLSCEQNLNHDAMYWYRQDPGQGLRLIYYSQIVNDFQKGDIAEGYSVSREKKESFPLTVTSAQKNPTAFYLCASSIGVAGYNEQYFGPGTRLTVT.

This clone was seen a handful of times. The chain is built from TRBV27 and TRBJ1-2; D perhaps matches TRBD1 (5 bases). Germline V CDR1 and CDR2: MNHEY, SMNVEV (reference sequence). The CDR3 sequence is 13 residues long. The V gene lost 8 bases and the J gene lost 4 bases, with 14 bases spanning the gap. The DNA of the CDR3 is TGTGCCAGCGGGGCCAACAGGTTCTATGGCTACACCTTC. Encoded protein: CASGANRFYGYTF.

V gene TRBV18 combines with J gene TRBJ2-2; 11 bases match TRBD1. V was pared by 1 base and J by 3 bases, with 4 bases of the junction left unmatched. Germline CDR1 is KGHSH and CDR2 is LQKENI. The length of the CDR3 is 17 residues. CDR3 amino acids: CASSPRTGGGDTGELFF. The CDR3, as DNA: TGTGCCAGCTCACCACGGACAGGGGGCGGCGACACCGGGGAGCTGTTTTTT.

The rearrangement uses TRBV7-8 and TRBJ2-2, with D perhaps TRBD2 (6 bases). The germline gives CDR1 SGHVS, CDR2 FQNEAQ. The CDR3 sequence is 15 residues long. V gave up 0 bases and J gave up 7 bases, with 12 bases separating them. This CDR3 is CASSLAGTGLGELFF. The DNA of the CDR3 is TGTGCCAGCAGCTTAGCGGGGACGGGACTCGGGGAGCTGTTTTTT.

This chain connects TRBV4-2 to TRBJ1-1, with D possibly being TRBD1 (5 bases). Between the trimmed V and J ends, which lost 1 base and 1 base, there was a span of 10 bases. Germline V gene sequence: CDR1 LGHNA, CDR2 YNFKEQ. The CDR3 has 15 amino acids. Here the CDR3 reads CASSQVGGRNTEAFF. The CDR3 region has the DNA TGTGCCAGCAGCCAAGTGGGGGGAAGGAACACTGAAGCTTTCTTT.

The genes are TRBV6-1 and TRBJ2-1; the match to TRBD1 covers 12 bases. The V segment lost 2 bases and the J segment 7 bases; nucleotides outside the gene matches: 6. Germline lookup yields CDR1 MNHNS and CDR2 SASEGT. The CDR3 length is 16 residues. CDR3 nucleotide sequence: TGTGCCAGCAGTGAATCTCTGGGACAGGGGGCAAATGAGCAGTTCTTC. Translation gives CASSESLGQGANEQFF.

The chain uses TRBV2 and TRBJ1-2; possible D gene TRBD1, 6 bases. CDR1 and CDR2 from the germline V gene are SNHLY and FYNNEI. The CDR3 is 13 residues long. The V and J ends lost 3 bases and 6 bases respectively, with 11 bases between them. CDR3 nucleotides: TGTGCCAGCAGTGAGGACAGCGAGAATGGCTACACCTTC. This codes for CASSEDSENGYTF.

The genes are TRBV12-5 and TRBJ2-7; TRBD1 matches 11 bases. The CDR3 has 15 amino acids. Germline V gene sequence: CDR1 LGHNT, CDR2 FRNRAP. Trimming cost V 7 bases and J 2 bases; bases outside gene matches: 7. CDR3 protein: CASALGQGVPYEQYF. The CDR3, as DNA: TGTGCTAGTGCCCTGGGACAGGGGGTACCCTACGAGCAGTACTTC.

The rearrangement joins TRBV5-1 to TRBJ2-2; the D gene is possibly TRBD1 (6 bases). The V end lost 5 bases, the J end lost 5 bases, and 19 bases lay between the germline ends. Germline-derived CDR1 and CDR2 are SGHRS and YFSETQ. The CDR3 loop spans 16 amino acids. The CDR3 spells CASRVGGGARTGELFF. The CDR3 DNA reads TGCGCCAGCAGAGTTGGGGGCGGTGCGAGGACCGGGGAGCTGTTTTTT.

The V gene is TRBV15, the J gene TRBJ1-2; 9 positions agree with TRBD1. The V gene's germline CDR1 is LNHNV and CDR2 YYDKDF (reference sequence). The length of the CDR3 is 14 residues. After removal of 3 bases from V and 8 bases from J, the junction contained 7 bases not matched to a gene. The CDR3 DNA reads as TGTGCCACCAGCAGGGACAGGGGACCGAGGGGCTACACCTTC. It translates to CATSRDRGPRGYTF.

The chain joins TRBV19 to TRBJ1-4, with D uncertain. The germline V and J ends were trimmed by 8 bases and 5 bases, with 9 bases remaining between them. CDR1 is LNHDA and CDR2 is SQIVND in the germline V gene (reference sequence). The CDR3 consists of 12 residues. The CDR3 region has the DNA TGTGCCAGTTCTCAGGAAAATGAAAAACTGTTTTTT. Its translation is CASSQENEKLFF.

This clone occurred a few times. The gene calls are TRBV4-2 and TRBJ1-1; TRBD1 aligns across 8 bases. V was pared by 1 base and J by 7 bases, with 8 bases of the junction left unmatched. CDR1 is LGHNA and CDR2 is YNFKEQ in the germline V gene. The CDR3 has 15 amino acids. In DNA form, the CDR3 reads TGTGCCAGCAGCCAAGTTCCGGGACAGGAGTTTGAAGCTTTCTTT. Translating it yields CASSQVPGQEFEAFF.

The chain couples TRBV6-2 or TRBV6-3 to TRBJ1-4; possibly TRBD1 for D (5 bases). This CDR3 is 17 amino acids long. CDR1 and CDR2 (germline): MNHEY, SVGEGT. V dropped 7 bases and J dropped 8 bases, with 26 bases sitting between them. The CDR3 bases are TGTGCCAGCACCCCGAGCGGGACCCTAGCGGTCGGCGAAAAACTGTTTTTT. Protein sequence: CASTPSGTLAVGEKLFF.

The chain carries TRBV20-1 and TRBJ1-2; TRBD1 matches at 8 bases. CDR1 and CDR2 from the germline V gene are DFQATT and SNEGSKA (reference sequence). Trimming cost V 3 bases and J 7 bases; bases outside gene matches: 10. The CDR3 contains 14 residues. The CDR3 protein is CSASTRTGRVGYTF. CDR3 nucleotide sequence: TGCAGTGCTAGTACTAGGACAGGGAGGGTTGGCTACACCTTC.

The sample holds a few counts of this clone. The V call is TRBV30, the J call TRBJ1-2; 7 bases match TRBD1. From germline, CDR1 is GTSNPN and CDR2 SVGIG (reference sequence). V lost 8 bases and J lost 0; bases outside the gene matches: 6. CDR3 length equals 13 residues. The CDR3 spells CAQDRRTNYGYTF. CDR3 bases: TGTGCCCAGGACAGGCGAACTAACTATGGCTACACCTTC.

The genes are TRBV4-1 and TRBJ2-1, with TRBD2 matching over 13 bases. The germline V gene has CDR1 MGHRA and CDR2 YSYEKL. The V segment lost 0 bases and the J segment 6 bases; nucleotides outside the gene matches: 8. The CDR3 spans 18 residues. In DNA, the CDR3 is TGCGCCAGCAGCCAAGACCCGCCGGGACTAGCGGGATCCAATGAGCAGTTCTTC. Translated: CASSQDPPGLAGSNEQFF.

The V call is TRBV30, the J call TRBJ1-2; D possibly corresponds to TRBD1 (6 bases). This CDR3 is built from 15 residues. V was pared by 3 bases and J by 4 bases, with 18 bases between. Germline V gene data show CDR1 as GTSNPN and CDR2 as SVGIG (reference sequence). The CDR3 DNA reads as TGTGCCTGGAGCCCCCGAGTTTTAGGGGGCTATGGCTACACCTTC. Amino acids: CAWSPRVLGGYGYTF. Full variable domain (outside the CDR3, taken from reference TRBV30 and TRBJ1-2): SQTIHQWPATLVQPVGSPLSLECTVEGTSNPNLYWYRQAAGRGLQLLFYSVGIGQISSEVPQNLSASRPQDRQFILSSKKLLLSDSGFYLCAWSPRVLGGYGYTFGSGTRLTVV.

V is TRBV5-6 and J is TRBJ1-2, with 7 positions matching TRBD1. The CDR3 spans 17 residues. CDR1 SGHDT and CDR2 YYEEEE come from the germline V gene. J gave up 0 bases and V 4 bases, and 12 bases lay outside the gene matches. The chain's CDR3 is CASSLATGRKANYGYTF. The CDR3 DNA reads as TGTGCCAGCAGCCTGGCGACAGGGAGGAAGGCTAACTATGGCTACACCTTC.

The chain couples TRBV27 to TRBJ2-7, with D possibly TRBD2 on 6 matching bases. Germline-derived CDR1 and CDR2 are MNHEY and SMNVEV (reference sequence). There are 14 residues in the CDR3. Trimming cost V 3 bases and J 2 bases, with 11 bases left between them. The DNA of the CDR3 is TGTGCCAGCAGTTTGGCGGGGACCCCCTACGAGCAGTACTTC. Translation: CASSLAGTPYEQYF.

This chain joins TRBV18 and TRBJ2-7; D is ambiguous. Trimming pared 0 bases from V and 5 bases from J, leaving 11 bases between. The CDR3 sequence is 14 residues long. Looked up from germline, CDR1 is KGHSH and CDR2 is LQKENI. The CDR3 coding sequence is TGTGCCAGCTCACCACCTACACGTCAGGACGAGCAGTACTTC. It codes for CASSPPTRQDEQYF. The variable domain in full, with the rest retrieved from reference TRBV18 and TRBJ2-7, is NAGVMQNPRHLVRRRGQEARLRCSPMKGHSHVYWYRQLPEEGLKFMVYLQKENIIDESGMPKERFSAEFPKEGPSILRIQQVVRGDSAAYFCASSPPTRQDEQYFGPGTRLTVT.

The chain combines TRBV6-2 or TRBV6-3 with TRBJ1-5; tentative D call: TRBD1 (5 bases). V was cut by 4 bases and J by 1 base, with 8 bases left in between. The CDR3 has 14 amino acids. Germline CDR1 reads MNHEY; CDR2 reads SVGEGT. CDR3 nucleotides: TGTGCCAGCAGTTGGGGGGGAAGCAATCAGCCCCAGCATTTT. Protein: CASSWGGSNQPQHF.

The chain carries TRBV9 and TRBJ1-3; 8 bases align to TRBD1. After removal of 5 bases from V and 3 bases from J, the junction contained 13 bases not matched to a gene. Germline values: CDR1 SGDLS, CDR2 YYNGEE. This CDR3 contains 17 residues. The CDR3 DNA follows: TGTGCCAGCAGTCCTCTACACAGGGGGAAGGATGGAAACACCATATATTTT. This encodes CASSPLHRGKDGNTIYF. The entire variable domain, with the rest obtained from reference TRBV9 and TRBJ1-3, is as follows: DSGVTQTPKHLITATGQRVTLRCSPRSGDLSVYWYQQSLDQGLQFLIQYYNGEERAKGNILERFSAQQFPDLHSELNLSSLELGDSALYFCASSPLHRGKDGNTIYFGEGSWLTVV.

The chain employs TRBV19 and TRBJ1-2; no clear D. Trimming removed 3 bases from V and 5 bases from J, with 19 bases in between. This CDR3 is 16 amino acids long. Looked up from germline, CDR1 is LNHDA and CDR2 is SQIVND (reference sequence). The CDR3 reads CASSIPWTPAGYGYTF. CDR3 DNA: TGTGCCAGTAGTATCCCCTGGACTCCGGCGGGTTATGGCTACACCTTC.

V gene TRBV19 combines with J gene TRBJ2-5; possible D gene TRBD1, 6 bases. The germline V gene encodes CDR1 LNHDA and CDR2 SQIVND (reference sequence). This CDR3 spans 15 amino acids. Trimming pared 3 bases from V and 4 bases from J, leaving 15 bases between. CDR3 sequence reads: CASSMRTGQLETQYF. In DNA, the CDR3 is TGTGCCAGTAGTATGCGAACGGGACAATTAGAGACCCAGTACTTC.

The chain links TRBV13 to TRBJ2-2, with TRBD1 as a possible D gene (6 bases). Trimming stripped 1 base from V and 2 bases from J, with 8 bases between. This CDR3 spans 15 amino acids. Germline loops: CDR1 PRHDT, CDR2 FYEKMQ (reference sequence). The CDR3 region is CASSLAGVNTGELFF. The CDR3 region has the DNA TGTGCCAGCAGCTTAGCAGGGGTCAACACCGGGGAGCTGTTTTTT.